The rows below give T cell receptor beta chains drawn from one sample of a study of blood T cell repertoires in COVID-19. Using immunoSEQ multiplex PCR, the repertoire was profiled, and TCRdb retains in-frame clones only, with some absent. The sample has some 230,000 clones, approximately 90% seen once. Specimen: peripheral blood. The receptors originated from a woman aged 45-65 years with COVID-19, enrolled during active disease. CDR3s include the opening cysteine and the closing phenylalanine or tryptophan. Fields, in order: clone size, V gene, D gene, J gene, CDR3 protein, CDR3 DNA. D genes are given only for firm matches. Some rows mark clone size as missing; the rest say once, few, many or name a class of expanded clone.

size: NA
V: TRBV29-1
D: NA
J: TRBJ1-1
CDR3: CSGYTDLNTEAFF
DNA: TGCAGCGGATACACGGACTTGAACACTGAAGCTTTCTTT

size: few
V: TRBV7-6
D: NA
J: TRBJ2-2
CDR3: CASSLFGGATGELFF
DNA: TGTGCCAGCAGCTTATTCGGGGGAGCTACCGGGGAGCTGTTTTTT

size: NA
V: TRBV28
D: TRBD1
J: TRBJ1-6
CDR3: CAGKDRDSPLHF
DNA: TGTGCCGGGAAGGACAGGGATTCACCCCTCCACTTT

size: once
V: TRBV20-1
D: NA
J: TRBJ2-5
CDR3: CSATGQETQYF
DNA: TGCAGTGCCACGGGCCAAGAGACCCAGTACTTC

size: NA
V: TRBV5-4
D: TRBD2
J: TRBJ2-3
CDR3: CASSLKTSIRADTQYF
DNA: TGTGCCAGCAGCCTAAAGACTAGCATCAGGGCAGATACGCAGTATTTT

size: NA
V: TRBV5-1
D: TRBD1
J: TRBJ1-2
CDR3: CASSSRTGGPYGYTF
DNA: TGCGCCAGCAGCTCTCGGACAGGGGGCCCCTATGGCTACACCTTC

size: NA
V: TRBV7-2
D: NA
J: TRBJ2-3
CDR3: CASSPSLGAGDTQYF
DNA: TGTGCCAGCAGCCCTAGTTTGGGGGCCGGAGATACGCAGTATTTT

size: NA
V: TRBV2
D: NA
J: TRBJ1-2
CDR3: CASVSNYGYTF
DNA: TGTGCCAGCGTGAGTAACTATGGCTACACCTTC

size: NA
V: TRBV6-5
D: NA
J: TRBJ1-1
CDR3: CASGSGSTEAFF
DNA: TGTGCCTCAGGATCGGGGAGCACTGAAGCTTTCTTT

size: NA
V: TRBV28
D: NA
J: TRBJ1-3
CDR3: CASSYRGWTGNTIYF
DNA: TGTGCCAGCTCCTATAGGGGTTGGACTGGAAACACCATATATTTT

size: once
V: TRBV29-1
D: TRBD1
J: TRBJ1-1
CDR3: CSVDRDSLYTEAFF
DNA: TGCAGCGTTGATCGGGACAGCCTATACACTGAAGCTTTCTTT

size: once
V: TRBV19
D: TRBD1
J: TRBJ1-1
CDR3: CASSGQVMNTEAFF
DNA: TGTGCCAGTAGCGGACAGGTTATGAACACTGAAGCTTTCTTT

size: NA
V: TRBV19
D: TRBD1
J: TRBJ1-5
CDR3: CASTPTGYQPQHF
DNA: TGTGCCAGTACCCCGACAGGGTATCAGCCCCAGCATTTT

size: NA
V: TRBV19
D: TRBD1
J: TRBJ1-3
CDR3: CASSPHRGPGNTIYF
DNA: TGTGCCAGTAGCCCCCACAGGGGGCCCGGAAACACCATATATTTT

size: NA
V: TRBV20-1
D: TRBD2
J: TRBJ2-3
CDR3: CSASVAGPTDTQYF
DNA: TGCAGTGCTAGTGTAGCGGGCCCCACAGATACGCAGTATTTT

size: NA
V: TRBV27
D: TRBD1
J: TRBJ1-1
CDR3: CASRTMQGAGYTEAFF
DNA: TGTGCCAGCAGGACGATGCAGGGGGCCGGTTACACTGAAGCTTTCTTT

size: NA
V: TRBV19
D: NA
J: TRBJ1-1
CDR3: CASSTRINTEAFF
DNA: TGTGCCAGTAGTACCAGGATTAACACTGAAGCTTTCTTT

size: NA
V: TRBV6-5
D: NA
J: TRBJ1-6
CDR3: CASSLTGTPNSPLHF
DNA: TGTGCCAGCAGTCTCACAGGGACCCCAAATTCACCCCTCCACTTT

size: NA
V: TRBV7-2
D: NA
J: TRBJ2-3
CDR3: CASSLAGHLTDTQYF
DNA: TGTGCCAGCAGCTTAGCGGGACACCTCACAGATACGCAGTATTTT

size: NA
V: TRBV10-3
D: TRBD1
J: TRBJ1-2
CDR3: CAISPGTGKGYTF
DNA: TGTGCCATCAGCCCTGGGACAGGGAAAGGCTACACCTTC

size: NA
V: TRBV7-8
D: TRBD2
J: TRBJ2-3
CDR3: CASSTGGAPDTQYF
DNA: TGTGCCAGCAGCACCGGGGGGGCCCCAGATACGCAGTATTTT

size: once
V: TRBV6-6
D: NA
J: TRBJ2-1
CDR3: CASSFRTEGVNNEQFF
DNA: TGTGCCAGCAGTTTCCGGACAGAAGGGGTCAACAATGAGCAGTTCTTC

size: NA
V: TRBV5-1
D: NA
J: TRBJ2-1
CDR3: CASSLVGASDEQFF
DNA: TGCGCCAGCAGCTTGGTGGGGGCGTCCGATGAGCAGTTCTTC

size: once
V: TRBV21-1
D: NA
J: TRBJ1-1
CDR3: CASSKDPPSGQQNTEAFF
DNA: TGTGCCAGCAGCAAAGATCCACCATCGGGACAGCAGAACACTGAAGCTTTCTTT

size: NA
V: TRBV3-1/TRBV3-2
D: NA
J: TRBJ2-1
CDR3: CASSQASSRGEQFF
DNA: TGTGCCAGCAGCCAAGCTTCTAGTCGGGGTGAGCAGTTCTTC

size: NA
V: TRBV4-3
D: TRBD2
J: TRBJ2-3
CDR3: CASSITSGGWDTQYF
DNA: TGCGCCAGCAGTATCACTAGCGGGGGGTGGGATACGCAGTATTTT

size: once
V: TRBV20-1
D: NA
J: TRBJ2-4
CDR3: CSAILQNIQYF
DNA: TGCAGTGCTATTCTTCAAAACATTCAGTACTTC

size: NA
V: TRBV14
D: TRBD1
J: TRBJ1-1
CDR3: CASSQDLGQGRDTEAFF
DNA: TGTGCCAGCAGCCAAGATCTGGGACAGGGCCGGGACACTGAAGCTTTCTTT

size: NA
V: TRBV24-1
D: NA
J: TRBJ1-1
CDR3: CATSSGMNTEAFF
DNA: TGTGCCACCTCGTCCGGGATGAACACTGAAGCTTTCTTT

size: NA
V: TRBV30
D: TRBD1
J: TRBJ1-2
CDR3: CACRRGGTGGHGYTF
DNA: TGTGCCTGCCGTAGGGGTGGGACAGGGGGCCATGGCTACACCTTC